Listed here are 18 T cell receptor delta chains from one sample, sequenced in a study of Vδ1+ human thymocytes. Which antigens these TCRs recognize remains unknown. The study, taken as a whole, reports: In the thymus, TRG and TRD repertoires looked highly polyclonal with Gaussian CDR3 lengths.

Sequences come from RNA converted to cDNA by reverse transcription. Multiplex PCR used pooled V-gene forward primers and a constant-region reverse primer to amplify CDR3s. TCRdb reanalysed the multiplex PCR reads via CATT. The sample records 70,000 to 90,000 delta-chain clones, around 35% being singletons. Sequencing input: Vdelta1+ gamma-delta thymocytes from the thymus. Subset of the sample: FACS-sorted CD3+ TCRalphabeta- TCRVdelta1+ TCRVdelta2- thymocytes. All receptors come from a boy younger than two who had congenital heart surgery.

The chain recombines TRDV1 with TRDJ1, with D maybe TRDD3 (5 bases). Germline CDR1 reads TSWWSYY; CDR2 reads QGS. The length of the CDR3 is 19 residues. Trimming left V 0 bases short and J 2 bases short, with 22 bases between. The CDR3 sequence is CALGELIGWLGRWTDKLIF. CDR3 in DNA: TGTGCTCTTGGGGAACTCATCGGTTGGCTGGGACGGTGGACCGATAAACTCATCTTT.

This chain joins TRDV1 and TRDJ1; a possible D gene is TRDD3 (6 bases). Germline V gene lookup returns CDR1 TSWWSYY and CDR2 QGS. CDR3 length: 16 amino acids. V gave up 9 bases and J gave up 7 bases, with 27 bases separating them. The CDR3 DNA is TGTGCTCTCTCATTCCTCCCCGGGACTGGGTCAGCTAAACTCATCTTT. Encoded protein: CALSFLPGTGSAKLIF.

The chain carries TRDV1 and TRDJ2; 9 bases line up with TRDD3. Losses at the gene ends were 0 bases for V and 1 base for J; bases not matched to a gene: 9. The length of the CDR3 is 19 residues. Germline V CDR1 and CDR2: TSWWSYY, QGS. The CDR3 DNA reads as TGTGCTCTTGGGGAACTTAAGGGGGATACTCCCCTTTTGACAGCACAACTCTTCTTT. This translates into CALGELKGDTPLLTAQLFF.

This clone turned up a few times. The chain joins TRDV1 to TRDJ1; 9 bases fit TRDD3. Germline-derived CDR1 and CDR2 are TSWWSYY and QGS. Trimming at V came to 4 bases and at J to 2 bases, leaving 17 bases not matched to a gene. The CDR3 is made up of 19 amino acids. The CDR3 bases are TGTGCTCTTGGGGCGCGACTTCCTTCAGTACTGGGGGAGACCGATAAACTCATCTTT. It codes for CALGARLPSVLGETDKLIF.

The chain uses TRDV1 and TRDJ1; no reliable D call. V gave up 0 bases and J gave up 6 bases, with 17 bases separating them. Germline loops: CDR1 TSWWSYY, CDR2 QGS. This CDR3 spans 16 amino acids. As DNA, the CDR3 is TGTGCTCTTGGGGAACTGCCTCCCCGGCCAAGCTATAAACTCATCTTT. Translating gives CALGELPPRPSYKLIF.

This clone was recorded a few times. This chain links TRDV1 with TRDJ1; the D gene is possibly TRDD3 (5 bases). Germline CDR1 is TSWWSYY and CDR2 is QGS. Trimming removed 1 base from V and 2 bases from J, with 20 bases in between. The CDR3 loop spans 18 amino acids. The CDR3 sequence: CALGERIPHGYWTDKLIF. The CDR3 DNA reads as TGTGCTCTTGGGGAACGTATACCACACGGGTACTGGACCGATAAACTCATCTTT.

The chain links TRDV2 to TRDJ1; 12 bases align to TRDD3. The junction had 30 bases not matched to a gene; V was cut back by 2 bases and J by 0 bases. Germline V gives CDR1 GEAIGNYY, CDR2 EKD. CDR3 length: 25 amino acids. CDR3 sequence (DNA): TGTGCCTGTGACATTGTATTCCTACTCCTCTGGGGGATACGCCGGAAAAGTTGGTACACCGATAAACTCATCTTT. Protein product: CACDIVFLLLWGIRRKSWYTDKLIF.

This clone was detected a few times. J is TRDJ1 and V is TRDV1, with 9 nucleotides matching TRDD3. CDR1 TSWWSYY and CDR2 QGS come from the germline V gene. CDR3 length: 20 amino acids. Trimming cost V 1 base and J 0 bases; bases outside gene matches: 15. The CDR3 here is CALGEHPSVGDIGYTDKLIF. The CDR3 DNA follows: TGTGCTCTTGGGGAACATCCCTCCGTGGGGGATATAGGGTACACCGATAAACTCATCTTT.

The V and J genes are TRDV1 and TRDJ1; 13 bases agree with TRDD3. This CDR3 contains 21 residues. Trimming took 3 bases from V and 0 from J; bases not matched to a gene: 16. Germline-derived CDR1 and CDR2 are TSWWSYY and QGS. The CDR3 coding sequence is TGTGCTCTTGGGGATTTACGGCCCGTACTGGGGGATACGCTTAACACCGATAAACTCATCTTT. Encoded protein: CALGDLRPVLGDTLNTDKLIF.

This clone was observed a handful of times. A read error may explain this, as a much larger clone is one base away. In the same sample, other DNA sequences code for this CDR3. The genes are TRDV2 and TRDJ1; no definite D call. CDR1 is GEAIGNYY, CDR2 EKD, per germline. This CDR3 comprises 15 residues. CDR3 amino acids: CACGTGGPYTDKLIF. For the CDR3, the DNA is TGTGCCTGTGGCACCGGCGGACCGTACACCGATAAACTCATCTTT.

The rearrangement joins TRDV1 to TRDJ1; 9 bases line up with TRDD3. V trimming: 5 bases; J trimming: 0 bases; junction bases outside the gene matches: 19. The germline gives CDR1 TSWWSYY, CDR2 QGS. The CDR3 consists of 20 residues. As DNA, the CDR3 is TGTGCTCTTGGGATTGGTGGGGACGCTACTGGGGGACCCTACACCGATAAACTCATCTTT. Encoded protein: CALGIGGDATGGPYTDKLIF.

The chain couples TRDV1 to TRDJ1; 11 bases line up with TRDD3. CDR3 length equals 20 residues. V shed 5 bases, J shed 6 bases, and the junction held 23 bases outside the gene matches. Germline values: CDR1 TSWWSYY, CDR2 QGS. Here the CDR3 DNA reads TGTGCTCTTGGGATCCATTTGGGCCCCTGGCCCTGGGGGATACTCCATAAACTCATCTTT. This codes for CALGIHLGPWPWGILHKLIF.

This clone has more than one count but fewer than ten. J is TRDJ1 and V is TRDV1, with 13 bases lining up with TRDD3. J lost 0 bases, V lost 1 base, and 26 bases had no gene match. The length of the CDR3 is 25 residues. Germline assignment: CDR1 TSWWSYY and CDR2 QGS. The CDR3 DNA reads TGTGCTCTTGGGGAACGGGCGAATTCCCTACCCGTACTGGGGGATACGATACAGTACACCGATAAACTCATCTTT. Its translation: CALGERANSLPVLGDTIQYTDKLIF.

This clone was observed many times. The chain is built from TRDV1 and TRDJ1, with D tentatively TRDD3 (5 bases). CDR3 size: 14 residues. V was trimmed by 0 bases and J by 7 bases, leaving 12 bases between them. In germline, CDR1 is TSWWSYY, CDR2 QGS. The CDR3 sequence: CALGELRWGGKLIF. CDR3 DNA: TGTGCTCTTGGGGAACTGCGTTGGGGCGGTAAACTCATCTTT.

The chain combines TRDV1 with TRDJ1, with a possible D match to TRDD2 (8 bases). Trimming stripped 4 bases from V and 1 base from J, with 40 bases between. Looked up from germline, CDR1 is TSWWSYY and CDR2 is QGS. The CDR3 length is 24 residues. CDR3 in amino acids: CALGVRFLLEPGGSSPKPTDKLIF. CDR3 coding DNA: TGTGCTCTTGGGGTCCGCTTCCTACTGGAGCCCGGGGGATCCTCCCCGAAACCCACCGATAAACTCATCTTT.

This clone has more than one count but fewer than ten. The chain uses TRDV2 and TRDJ1; D gene unclear. This CDR3 is built from 21 residues. Germline loops: CDR1 GEAIGNYY, CDR2 EKD. V shed 0 bases and J shed 3 bases, with 31 bases lying between them. The chain's CDR3 is CACDTPIPRGFIALTADKLIF. In DNA, the CDR3 is TGTGCCTGTGACACCCCCATCCCTCGGGGCTTCATAGCTTTAACGGCCGATAAACTCATCTTT.

In its sample, this clone was seen a few times. The chain carries TRDV1 and TRDJ1; D ambiguous. This CDR3 is built from 14 residues. Germline values: CDR1 TSWWSYY, CDR2 QGS. V gave up 4 bases and J gave up 0 bases, with 9 bases separating them. CDR3 amino acids: CALGGPLYTDKLIF. CDR3 in DNA: TGTGCTCTTGGGGGACCTCTCTACACCGATAAACTCATCTTT.

In this sample, this clone turned up a few times. This chain connects TRDV1 to TRDJ1; the D gene is possibly TRDD3 (6 bases). The CDR3 is made up of 18 amino acids. CDR1 and CDR2 (germline): TSWWSYY, QGS. Trimming removed 2 bases from V and 0 bases from J, with 19 bases in between. This chain's CDR3 is CALGESLVRGGYTDKLIF. CDR3 DNA sequence: TGTGCTCTTGGGGAAAGTTTGGTTCGTGGGGGGTACACCGATAAACTCATCTTT.